This TCR beta chain was identified during a study of blood T cell repertoires in COVID-19. Study as a whole: PBMCs, B-cell-depleted T cells, or T cells provided the cDNA or gDNA that made up the material.

This CDR3 is 14 amino acids long. V was pared by 4 bases and J by 7 bases, with 3 bases of the junction left unmatched. In germline, CDR1 is LGHDT, CDR2 YNNKEL (reference sequence). Sequencing used immunoSEQ multiplex PCR; TCRdb keeps in-frame clones, though not all of them. The table has about 110,000 clones, around 83% seen once; the top ten hold 7.9%. The source of this sequence is a woman older than 75 with active or convalescent COVID-19. The chain uses TRBV3-1 (or the pseudogene TRBV3-2) and TRBJ2-1; 11 bases match TRBD2. Material for sequencing was peripheral blood. The CDR3 reads CASSLGTSGNEQFF. CDR3 DNA sequence: TGTGCCAGCAGCCTCGGGACTAGCGGTAATGAGCAGTTCTTC.